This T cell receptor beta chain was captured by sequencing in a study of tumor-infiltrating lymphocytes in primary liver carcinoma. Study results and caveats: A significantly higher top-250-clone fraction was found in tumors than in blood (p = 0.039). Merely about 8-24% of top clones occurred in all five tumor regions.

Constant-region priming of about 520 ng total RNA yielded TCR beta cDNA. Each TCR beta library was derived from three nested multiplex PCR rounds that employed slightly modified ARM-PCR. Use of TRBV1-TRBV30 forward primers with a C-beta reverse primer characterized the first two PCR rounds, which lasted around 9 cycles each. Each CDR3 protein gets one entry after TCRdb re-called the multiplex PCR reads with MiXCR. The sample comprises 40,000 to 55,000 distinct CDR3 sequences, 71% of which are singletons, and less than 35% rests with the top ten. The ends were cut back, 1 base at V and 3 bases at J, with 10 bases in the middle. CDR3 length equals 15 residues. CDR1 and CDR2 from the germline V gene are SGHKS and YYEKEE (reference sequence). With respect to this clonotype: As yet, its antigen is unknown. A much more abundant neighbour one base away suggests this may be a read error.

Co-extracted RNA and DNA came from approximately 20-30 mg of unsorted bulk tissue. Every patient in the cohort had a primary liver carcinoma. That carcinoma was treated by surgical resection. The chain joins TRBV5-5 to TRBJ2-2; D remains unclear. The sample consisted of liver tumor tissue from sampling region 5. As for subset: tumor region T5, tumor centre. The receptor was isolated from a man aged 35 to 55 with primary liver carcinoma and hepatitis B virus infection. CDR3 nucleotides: TGTGCCAGCAGCTTGTCAAGGGAACACACCGGGGAGCTGTTTTTT. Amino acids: CASSLSREHTGELFF.